The 10 T cell receptor beta chains below all came from one sample that was sequenced in a study of graft-versus-host responses after intestinal transplantation. Clones were sequenced by immunoSEQ multiplex PCR, and TCRdb holds only the in-frame ones, with some missing. The sample includes under 150,000 clones, around 90% of them seen just once. Their antigens are not known. Sequencing was performed on unstimulated CD4+ T cells sorted from spleen or lymph node cells, taken before intestinal transplant. These TCRs come from a human donor who received an intestinal transplant.

The chain employs TRBV5-4 and TRBJ2-1; the D gene is possibly TRBD2 (6 bases). Per germline, CDR1 SGHNT and CDR2 YYREEE (reference sequence). The V and J ends lost 9 bases and 7 bases respectively, with 23 bases between them. There are 15 residues in the CDR3. DNA for the CDR3: TGTGCCACCTCAGACTCGACTAGTTCGATTAATGAGCAGTTCTTC. Amino acids: CATSDSTSSINEQFF.

J is TRBJ1-3 and V is TRBV6-6, with no clear D. The germline V gene encodes CDR1 MNHNY and CDR2 SVGAGI (reference sequence). V gave up 3 bases and J gave up 2 bases, with 11 bases separating them. The CDR3 has 15 residues. The CDR3, as DNA: TGTGCCAGCAGTTATCCCCCTCGGGCTGGAAACACCATATATTTT. It is translated as CASSYPPRAGNTIYF.

The V gene is TRBV2, the J gene TRBJ1-3, with D hard to call. Trimming removed 7 bases from V and 3 bases from J, with 7 bases in between. The CDR3 contains 12 residues. Germline V gene lookup returns CDR1 SNHLY and CDR2 FYNNEI. CDR3 region: CASNGDGNTIYF. As DNA, the CDR3 is TGTGCCAGCAACGGGGATGGAAACACCATATATTTT.

In this sample, this clone turned up a few times. The chain employs TRBV19 and TRBJ1-3; D gene ambiguous. Germline V CDR1 and CDR2: LNHDA, SQIVND (reference sequence). The CDR3 loop spans 13 amino acids. Trimming shortened V by 7 bases and J by 0 bases, and 7 bases separated the two germline ends. The CDR3 sequence: CASTFSSGNTIYF. Here the CDR3 DNA reads TGTGCCAGTACGTTCTCCTCTGGAAACACCATATATTTT.

V usage is TRBV7-3 and J usage is TRBJ1-1, with D possibly matching TRBD1 (6 bases). Germline lookup yields CDR1 SGHTA and CDR2 FQGTGA. Trimming left V 2 bases short and J 8 bases short, with 6 bases between. There are 11 residues in the CDR3. The CDR3 loop reads CASSLGQEAFF. CDR3 nucleotides: TGTGCCAGCAGCTTAGGACAGGAAGCTTTCTTT.

The gene calls are TRBV15 and TRBJ2-5; D may match TRBD1 or TRBD2 (5 bases each). Trimming took 0 bases from V and 1 from J, leaving 9 bases between them. Germline V gene lookup returns CDR1 LNHNV and CDR2 YYDKDF (reference sequence). The CDR3 totals 15 residues. In DNA form, the CDR3 reads TGTGCCACCAGCAGAGATGGGGGAATCCAAGAGACCCAGTACTTC. Its translation: CATSRDGGIQETQYF.

The rearrangement uses TRBV11-3 and TRBJ1-1; 7 nucleotides align to TRBD1. J was trimmed by 2 bases and V by 4 bases; bases with no gene match: 4. Germline CDR1 and CDR2: SGHNT and YENEEA. The CDR3 sequence is 14 residues long. As DNA, the CDR3 is TGTGCCAGCAGCTCCGGGACAGCCAACACTGAAGCTTTCTTT. Its protein product is CASSSGTANTEAFF.

V and J are TRBV6-6 and TRBJ2-3, with D maybe TRBD1 (6 bases). CDR1 and CDR2 (germline): MNHNY, SVGAGI (reference sequence). The CDR3 covers 16 residues. V was cut by 6 bases and J by 2 bases, with 18 bases left in between. CDR3 in DNA: TGTGCCAGCAGGGGGATAAACAGGGATTCCACAGATACGCAGTATTTT. Amino acids: CASRGINRDSTDTQYF.

The V gene is TRBV2, the J gene TRBJ1-2; TRBD1 is a possible D gene (5 bases). This CDR3 has 13 residues. In germline, CDR1 is SNHLY, CDR2 FYNNEI. Trimming removed 6 bases at V and 4 bases at J, with 12 bases between. The DNA for the CDR3 is TGTGCCAGCAGAGCCGGGGGTGGCTATGGCTACACCTTC. Translating it yields CASRAGGGYGYTF.

The chain has TRBV7-8 and TRBJ2-2; TRBD2 matches 11 bases. The V and J ends lost 4 bases and 5 bases, in that order; junction bases with no gene match: 6. CDR1 SGHVS and CDR2 FQNEAQ come from the germline V gene. The CDR3 loop spans 16 amino acids. The CDR3 DNA follows: TGTGCCAGCAGCTGGGGACTAGCGGTGGTTACCGGGGAGCTGTTTTTT. Protein sequence: CASSWGLAVVTGELFF.